These 3 T cell receptor beta chains were all obtained from the same sample, sequenced in a study of graft-versus-host responses after intestinal transplantation. Repertoires were generated with immunoSEQ multiplex PCR, while TCRdb's copy carries only in-frame clones and drops some. Here the sample spans nearly 90,000 clones, roughly four fifths being singletons. No cognate antigen is known for these TCRs. Sequencing was performed on unstimulated CD8+ T cells sorted from spleen or lymph node cells, taken before intestinal transplant. These receptor sequences come from a human donor who received an intestinal transplant.

V gene TRBV6-1 combines with J gene TRBJ2-5, with a weak D call TRBD2 (6 bases). Trimming pared 3 bases from V and 2 bases from J, leaving 13 bases between. Germline values: CDR1 MNHNS, CDR2 SASEGT. The length of the CDR3 is 15 residues. CDR3 residues: CASSDLGGWQETQYF. The CDR3, as DNA: TGTGCCAGCAGTGATTTGGGGGGTTGGCAAGAGACCCAGTACTTC.

In regard to this clone: This CDR3 is also generated by other DNA sequences in the sample. The chain employs TRBV2 and TRBJ2-7; D not resolved. V shed 1 base and J shed 4 bases, with 2 bases lying between them. The length of the CDR3 is 11 residues. Per the germline V gene, CDR1 is SNHLY and CDR2 is FYNNEI. In nucleotides, the CDR3 is TGTGCCAGCAGTGAAGTTTACGAGCAGTACTTC. Protein product: CASSEVYEQYF. The whole variable domain, filled in from reference TRBV2 and TRBJ2-7, reads EPEVTQTPSHQVTQMGQEVILRCVPISNHLYFYWYRQILGQKVEFLVSFYNNEISEKSEIFDDQFSVERPDGSNFTLKIRSTKLEDSAMYFCASSEVYEQYFGPGTRLTVT.

V usage is TRBV11-2 and J usage is TRBJ2-4; 9 bases are shared with TRBD2. CDR3 size: 19 residues. The ends lost 3 bases at V and 4 bases at J; junction bases unmatched: 16. The germline V gene encodes CDR1 SGHAT and CDR2 FQNNGV. The CDR3: CASSFEGARLAVNKNIQYF. The CDR3 DNA follows: TGTGCCAGCAGCTTTGAGGGCGCCCGACTAGCGGTTAATAAAAACATTCAGTACTTC.